This T cell receptor (beta chain) is from a study of OX40 agonist ivuxolimab in advanced cancers. About this clone: What it binds is not known.

Assay: immunoSEQ multiplex PCR; the TCRdb copy retains only in-frame clones and omits some. The sample yields some 81,000 clones, approximately 85% seen once. General study points: Among T cells, CD8+ cells averaged more expanded clones than CD4+ cells. Antigen specificity remained undetermined for the expanded peripheral T cells.

The V and J ends lost 0 bases and 5 bases respectively, with 7 bases between them. The CDR3 has 13 amino acids. CDR1 is KGHSH, CDR2 LQKENI, per germline. Here the sequenced sample was CD4+ or CD8+ T cells sorted from blood, taken in a trial of the OX40 agonist ivuxolimab. This sequence joins TRBV18 and TRBJ2-5, with unresolved D. The TCR sequence derives from an adult with an advanced solid tumor such as melanoma, head and neck, liver or kidney cancer. CDR3 protein: CASSPPGWETQYF. In DNA form, the CDR3 reads TGTGCCAGCTCACCACCCGGTTGGGAGACCCAGTACTTC.